The 23 T cell receptor beta chains given below trace back to one sample, sequenced in a study of blood T cell repertoires in COVID-19. The assay was immunoSEQ multiplex PCR, and TCRdb's table has in-frame clones only and misses some. The sample shows around 130,000 clones, 84% of them seen only once. The sequencing input was peripheral blood. The receptors were gathered from a woman in her fifties or sixties with acute or convalescent COVID-19.

This sequence joins TRBV12-3 or TRBV12-4 and TRBJ1-2, with no clear D. The CDR3 runs 13 residues. Trimming shortened V by 1 base and J by 5 bases, and 8 bases separated the two germline ends. CDR3 nucleotides: TGTGCCAGCAGTTTAGGGGCCCAGTATGGCTACACCTTC. This gives the protein CASSLGAQYGYTF.

V usage is TRBV7-2 and J usage is TRBJ1-2; D gene unclear. This CDR3 contains 14 residues. Germline V CDR1 and CDR2: SGHTA, FQGNSA. Trimming left V 5 bases short and J 3 bases short, with 13 bases between. Written as DNA, the CDR3 is TGTGCCAGCAGCCAACCCCCCGGGGACTATGGCTACACCTTC. Residues: CASSQPPGDYGYTF.

About this clone: Other nucleotide sequences in the sample specify the same CDR3. The CDR3, as DNA: TGTGCCAGCAGCCAAGCCGGTGTCACTGAAGCTTTCTTT. Encoded protein: CASSQAGVTEAFF. The chain employs TRBV3-1 (or the pseudogene TRBV3-2) and TRBJ1-1, with D uncertain. CDR1 LGHDT and CDR2 YNNKEL come from the germline V gene (reference sequence). Trimming stripped 1 base from V and 4 bases from J, with 7 bases between. The CDR3 is made up of 13 amino acids.

The chain recombines TRBV4-2 with TRBJ1-5; unclear D gene. The germline V gene has CDR1 LGHNA and CDR2 YNFKEQ. V shed 1 base and J shed 4 bases, with 8 bases lying between them. This CDR3 has 14 amino acids. This CDR3 is CASSQVGGNQPQHF. CDR3 in DNA: TGTGCCAGCAGCCAAGTAGGAGGGAATCAGCCCCAGCATTTT.

Note on this clone: Relative to the germline gene, one junction end is altered; a read error may explain this. The chain combines TRBV5-4 with TRBJ1-1; possibly TRBD1 for D (5 bases). Germline-derived CDR1 and CDR2 are SGHNT and YYREEE (reference sequence). The CDR3 spans 14 residues. The CDR3 is CASSLGHPNTEAFF. CDR3 in DNA: TGTGCCAGCAGTTTGGGGCACCCGAACACTGAAGCTTTCTTT.

About this clone: This sample includes further DNA sequences coding for the same CDR3. The chain uses TRBV10-3 and TRBJ1-2; 8 bases line up with TRBD1. The length of the CDR3 is 14 residues. The J segment lost 3 bases and the V segment lost 5 bases, leaving 5 bases of the junction unmatched. Germline V CDR1 and CDR2: ENHRY, SYGVKD. Written as DNA, the CDR3 is TGTGCCATCAGTCTTGGACAGGGTGACTATGGCTACACCTTC. Translated: CAISLGQGDYGYTF.

The rearrangement uses TRBV19 and TRBJ1-3; 7 bases match TRBD1. The V gene end was trimmed by 2 bases and the J gene end by 1 base; junction bases not matched to a gene: 2. CDR3 length: 15 amino acids. From germline, CDR1 is LNHDA and CDR2 SQIVND (reference sequence). CDR3 in DNA: TGTGCCAGTAGTATACAGGGGGGATCTGGAAACACCATATATTTT. Its protein is CASSIQGGSGNTIYF.

The J gene is TRBJ2-1, the V gene TRBV27; 12 nucleotides agree with TRBD2. The V and J ends lost 6 bases and 0 bases, in that order; junction bases with no gene match: 6. This CDR3 is built from 17 residues. Looked up from germline, CDR1 is MNHEY and CDR2 is SMNVEV (reference sequence). CDR3 region: CASSRLAGVSSYNEQFF. The DNA of the CDR3 is TGTGCCAGCAGCCGACTAGCGGGGGTTAGCTCCTACAATGAGCAGTTCTTC.

The rearrangement links TRBV2 to TRBJ1-6, with 8 positions matching TRBD1. The CDR3 runs 14 residues. Trimming at V came to 1 base and at J to 7 bases, leaving 0 bases not matched to a gene. Looked up from germline, CDR1 is SNHLY and CDR2 is FYNNEI. The CDR3 sequence is CASSEGTGNSPLHF. The CDR3 DNA reads TGTGCCAGCAGTGAAGGGACAGGGAATTCACCCCTCCACTTT.

This rearrangement joins TRBV5-1 to TRBJ2-1; a weak D match, TRBD1 (7 bases). The V end was cut by 1 base, the J end by 2 bases, with 10 bases between. From germline, CDR1 is SGHRS and CDR2 YFSETQ. This CDR3 spans 15 amino acids. The CDR3 loop is CASSLTGEAYNEQFF. DNA of the CDR3: TGCGCCAGCAGCTTGACAGGGGAGGCCTACAATGAGCAGTTCTTC.

The J gene is TRBJ1-3, the V gene TRBV3-1 (or the pseudogene TRBV3-2), with TRBD1 identical over 7 bases. Germline V gene data show CDR1 as LGHDT and CDR2 as YNNKEL (reference sequence). V lost 4 bases and J lost 8; bases outside the gene matches: 5. The CDR3 length is 13 residues. For the CDR3, the DNA is TGTGCCAGCAGCCCGACAGGGCGAGACACCATATATTTT. It yields the protein CASSPTGRDTIYF.

The chain joins TRBV24-1 to TRBJ2-5; 10 bases fit TRBD2. Germline V gene data show CDR1 as KGHDR and CDR2 as SFDVKD. This CDR3 contains 15 residues. V gave up 3 bases and J gave up 5 bases; unmatched junction bases: 5. The CDR3, as DNA: TGTGCCACCAGTGATCATACTAGCGGGGCGGAGACCCAGTACTTC. It yields the protein CATSDHTSGAETQYF.

The chain combines TRBV7-2 with TRBJ1-1; TRBD1 might be the D (6 bases). This CDR3 has 12 residues. In germline, CDR1 is SGHTA, CDR2 FQGNSA. V was shortened by 3 bases and J by 11 bases, with 13 bases between the two germline ends. CDR3 coding DNA: TGTGCCAGCAGCTTTCCGGGACAAGATGCTTTCTTT. Translating it yields CASSFPGQDAFF.

Only a few counts were recorded for this clone. The J gene is TRBJ2-5, the V gene TRBV7-2; the match to TRBD1 covers 9 bases. This CDR3 is 18 amino acids long. Germline V gene sequence: CDR1 SGHTA, CDR2 FQGNSA. V lost 0 bases and J lost 4; bases outside the gene matches: 12. The CDR3 region has the DNA TGTGCCAGCAGCTTAGCAACTACAGGGGGCCCCAAGAGAGAGACCCAGTACTTC. This encodes CASSLATTGGPKRETQYF.

The gene calls are TRBV2 and TRBJ1-4; 9 bases are a match to TRBD1. V shed 4 bases and J 8 bases; nucleotides not matched to a gene: 8. There are 15 residues in the CDR3. Germline values: CDR1 SNHLY, CDR2 FYNNEI. Here the CDR3 reads CASSGPGQGDEKLFF. The CDR3 nucleotides are TGTGCCAGCAGTGGGCCGGGACAGGGTGACGAAAAACTGTTTTTT.

The chain's CDR3 is CSVYRSSYGYTF. In DNA, the CDR3 is TGCAGCGTATACAGGTCTAGCTATGGCTACACCTTC. V gene TRBV29-1 combines with J gene TRBJ1-2, with D possibly TRBD1 on 5 matching bases. This CDR3 spans 12 amino acids. Germline lookup yields CDR1 SQVTM and CDR2 ANQGSEA. V was pared by 6 bases and J by 4 bases, with 12 bases between.

The CDR3 region has the DNA TGTGCCGCCCGACAGGGGGCGAGCTCCTATAATTCACCCCTCCACTTT. It yields the protein CAARQGASSYNSPLHF. V and J are TRBV30 and TRBJ1-6; 10 bases fit TRBD1. The V gene's germline CDR1 is GTSNPN and CDR2 SVGIG (reference sequence). J lost 0 bases, V lost 8 bases, and 7 bases had no gene match. This CDR3 contains 16 residues.

J is TRBJ1-4 and V is TRBV4-2; 7 nucleotides align to TRBD1. CDR3 length: 15 residues. Per the germline V gene, CDR1 is LGHNA and CDR2 is YNFKEQ. The ends lost 0 bases at V and 6 bases at J; junction bases unmatched: 4. The CDR3 sequence is CASSQDRGYYEKLFF. For the CDR3, the DNA is TGTGCCAGCAGCCAAGACAGGGGGTATTATGAAAAACTGTTTTTT.

This clone was recorded once. The chain carries TRBV5-4 and TRBJ1-4; TRBD1 is a possible D gene (5 bases). The germline V gene has CDR1 SGHNT and CDR2 YYREEE (reference sequence). The CDR3 consists of 16 residues. V was shortened by 2 bases and J by 8 bases, with 19 bases between the two germline ends. The DNA for the CDR3 is TGTGCCAGCAGCTTAGGGCAGGGTATAAGAAAAGAAAAACTGTTTTTT. Translation gives CASSLGQGIRKEKLFF.

This clone was counted once. The V call is TRBV24-1, the J call TRBJ2-4; D uncertain. V lost 5 bases and J 3 bases, leaving 7 bases between the germline ends. Per germline, CDR1 KGHDR and CDR2 SFDVKD. The CDR3 totals 13 residues. CDR3 bases: TGTGCCACCAGTGCGACAAGCAAAAACATTCAGTACTTC. Its protein product is CATSATSKNIQYF.

In its sample, this clone is medium-sized. The genes are TRBV6-5 and TRBJ2-3; D uncertain. V shed 6 bases and J shed 3 bases, with 4 bases lying between them. Looked up from germline, CDR1 is MNHEY and CDR2 is SVGAGI. The length of the CDR3 is 11 residues. CDR3 sequence reads: CASRRTDTQYF. The CDR3 coding sequence is TGTGCCAGCAGGCGGACAGATACGCAGTATTTT.

The chain carries TRBV19 and TRBJ1-2; the match to TRBD1 covers 7 bases. V lost 3 bases and J lost 5; bases outside the gene matches: 0. CDR1 LNHDA and CDR2 SQIVND come from the germline V gene (reference sequence). This CDR3 contains 12 residues. The CDR3 DNA is TGTGCCAGTAGTATGGACAGGTATGGCTACACCTTC. Amino acids: CASSMDRYGYTF.

This clone was picked up a small number of times. The gene calls are TRBV29-1 and TRBJ1-4; D gene unclear. The germline V gene encodes CDR1 SQVTM and CDR2 ANQGSEA. V was shortened by 6 bases and J by 10 bases, with 12 bases between the two germline ends. The CDR3 totals 11 residues. CDR3 in amino acids: CSVAPSGKLFF. In nucleotides, the CDR3 is TGCAGCGTCGCCCCAAGCGGAAAACTGTTTTTT.